Listed below are T cell receptor beta chains from one sample, sequenced in a study of immune evolution from preneoplasia to lung adenocarcinoma. The assay was immunoSEQ multiplex PCR, and TCRdb's table has in-frame clones only and misses some. The repertoire consists of tens of thousands of clones, with roughly 80% occurring once and the leading ten covering less than 6%. The sample was FFPE invasive lung adenocarcinoma tissue. These receptors all stem from a person in their sixties or seventies with lung adenocarcinoma. Both conserved end residues are part of each CDR3. The D gene is left open where the match is weak. Clone size is stated in some rows and not others, as once, few, many or a class when expanded.

v_call: TRBV10-3
clone_size: .
d_call: .
j_call: TRBJ2-5
cdr3_length: 13
cdr3_aa: CATRRTPGQTQYF
cdr3_nt: TGTGCCACCAGGAGGACGCCCGGACAGACCCAGTACTTC

v_call: TRBV7-9
clone_size: .
d_call: .
j_call: TRBJ2-5
cdr3_length: 15
cdr3_aa: CASSLVKGNEETQYF
cdr3_nt: TGTGCCAGCAGCTTAGTGAAGGGGAATGAAGAGACCCAGTACTTC

v_call: TRBV28
clone_size: .
d_call: .
j_call: TRBJ1-2
cdr3_length: 13
cdr3_aa: CASSLQPNYGYTF
cdr3_nt: TGTGCCAGCAGTTTACAGCCTAACTATGGCTACACCTTC

v_call: TRBV18
clone_size: few
d_call: .
j_call: TRBJ2-7
cdr3_length: 12
cdr3_aa: CASSPTPYEQYF
cdr3_nt: TGTGCCAGCTCACCAACTCCCTACGAGCAGTACTTC

v_call: TRBV7-2
clone_size: .
d_call: .
j_call: TRBJ2-2
cdr3_length: 12
cdr3_aa: CASSYVTGELFF
cdr3_nt: TGTGCCAGCAGCTACGTCACCGGGGAGCTGTTTTTT

v_call: TRBV28
clone_size: once
d_call: .
j_call: TRBJ1-4
cdr3_length: 12
cdr3_aa: CASSLVSEKLFF
cdr3_nt: TGTGCCAGCAGTTTAGTATCTGAAAAACTGTTTTTT

v_call: TRBV28
clone_size: .
d_call: .
j_call: TRBJ1-2
cdr3_length: 19
cdr3_aa: CASSLLSWGQTGNAPGYTF
cdr3_nt: TGTGCCAGCAGTTTATTGTCGTGGGGCCAAACAGGGAACGCGCCTGGCTACACCTTC

v_call: TRBV2
clone_size: .
d_call: .
j_call: TRBJ2-7
cdr3_length: 14
cdr3_aa: CASSAGGYSYEQYF
cdr3_nt: TGTGCCAGCAGTGCTGGGGGCTACTCCTACGAGCAGTACTTC

v_call: TRBV4-2
clone_size: few
d_call: .
j_call: TRBJ2-5
cdr3_length: 14
cdr3_aa: CASSQGEFGETQYF
cdr3_nt: TGTGCCAGCAGCCAAGGAGAGTTCGGGGAGACCCAGTACTTC

v_call: TRBV4-2
clone_size: .
d_call: TRBD2
j_call: TRBJ2-1
cdr3_length: 18
cdr3_aa: CASSHGFSGELSISEQFF
cdr3_nt: TGTGCCAGCAGCCATGGTTTTAGCGGGGAGTTGAGTATCAGTGAGCAGTTCTTC

v_call: TRBV6-1
clone_size: .
d_call: .
j_call: TRBJ2-1
cdr3_length: 12
cdr3_aa: CASWVRGREQFF
cdr3_nt: TGTGCCAGCTGGGTAAGGGGGCGGGAACAGTTCTTC

v_call: TRBV19
clone_size: .
d_call: .
j_call: TRBJ2-1
cdr3_length: 15
cdr3_aa: CASSIASLDYNEQFF
cdr3_nt: TGTGCCAGTAGTATTGCTAGCTTAGACTACAATGAGCAGTTCTTC

v_call: TRBV5-5
clone_size: once
d_call: .
j_call: TRBJ1-4
cdr3_length: 14
cdr3_aa: CASSLSIGGEKLFF
cdr3_nt: TGTGCCAGCAGCTTGTCAATTGGAGGGGAAAAACTGTTTTTT

v_call: TRBV9
clone_size: .
d_call: .
j_call: TRBJ2-3
cdr3_length: 16
cdr3_aa: CASSVAGVTSTDTQYF
cdr3_nt: TGTGCCAGCAGCGTAGCGGGGGTAACTAGCACAGATACGCAGTATTTT

v_call: TRBV5-1
clone_size: .
d_call: .
j_call: TRBJ1-4
cdr3_length: 16
cdr3_aa: CASSPGAGPTNEKLFF
cdr3_nt: TGCGCCAGCAGCCCGGGGGCAGGGCCCACTAATGAAAAACTGTTTTTT

v_call: TRBV7-9
clone_size: .
d_call: .
j_call: TRBJ2-3
cdr3_length: 11
cdr3_aa: CATQPPDTQYF
cdr3_nt: TGTGCCACCCAACCACCAGATACGCAGTATTTT